The clone carrying this T cell receptor beta chain was picked up a small number of times. Its antigen is not identified. These data are taken from a study of beta chain features in type 1 diabetes. Broader study findings: Researchers could not determine here whether HLA type influences TCRB rearrangement. Fewer insertions but more deletions were seen at VDJ junctions in type 1 diabetes patients.

Per the germline V gene, CDR1 is LGHNA and CDR2 is YSLEER. V was shortened by 4 bases and J by 0 bases, with 11 bases between the two germline ends. The CDR3 length is 15 residues. The study reverse transcribed the entire isolated RNA, so it sequenced expressed TCRB transcripts. Assay: immunoSEQ multiplex PCR; the TCRdb copy retains only in-frame clones and omits some. The repertoire consists of 350,000 to 450,000 clones, with approximately 14% occurring once and the leading ten covering roughly 0.036%. The chain is built from TRBV4-3 and TRBJ2-3, with D maybe TRBD2 (6 bases). The sequence was collected from a man aged 25 to 40 in good health. Sequenced: naive CD4+ T cells from blood. The CDR3 here is CASSRAGTSTDTQYF. The CDR3 coding sequence is TGCGCCAGCAGCCGCGCCGGGACTAGCACAGATACGCAGTATTTT.